The rows below give T cell receptor beta chains drawn from one sample of a study of blood T cell repertoires in COVID-19. This table comes from immunoSEQ multiplex PCR, and its TCRdb copy is limited to in-frame clones, with some not included. This sample has a few hundred thousand clones, with roughly 90% found just once. The source material was peripheral blood. The receptors were gathered from a man aged 50 or older with acute or convalescent COVID-19. The CDR3 runs from the conserved cysteine through the conserved F or W. The D gene is left open where the match is weak. The size of a clone is reported for some rows only, either as once, few or many, or as a class for expanded clones.

clone size	V gene	J gene	D gene	CDR3 DNA	CDR3 protein
NA	TRBV5-4	TRBJ1-1	NA	TGTGCCAGCAGTATCCAAGGACAGACGAACACTGAAGCTTTCTTT	CASSIQGQTNTEAFF
NA	TRBV6-5	TRBJ2-3	NA	TGTGCCAGCAGGAGTAGTGCAGATACGCAGTATTTT	CASRSSADTQYF
NA	TRBV19	TRBJ2-1	TRBD2	TGTGCCAGTAGTCCCCTTGGGGGAGCGGGGTTCACCTACAATGAGCAGTTCTTC	CASSPLGGAGFTYNEQFF
once	TRBV19	TRBJ2-7	NA	TGTGCCAGTAGTATAGATAGCGGACAGGTCTACGAGCAGTACTTC	CASSIDSGQVYEQYF
NA	TRBV2	TRBJ1-6	TRBD1	TGTGCCAGGGGACAAGGGACAGGGAGCTCCTATAATTCACCCCTCCACTTT	CARGQGTGSSYNSPLHF
NA	TRBV5-4	TRBJ2-2	TRBD2	TGTGCCAGCAGCCGACCTAGCGGGGGGGAAGACGGGGAGCTGTTTTTT	CASSRPSGGEDGELFF
NA	TRBV4-1	TRBJ2-2	NA	TGCGCCAGCAGCCAAGGTCTAGGGAGCACCGGGGAGCTGTTTTTT	CASSQGLGSTGELFF
NA	TRBV11-3	TRBJ1-1	NA	TGTGCCAGCAGCCCGCGAGCTGGAGTGAACACTGAAGCTTTCTTT	CASSPRAGVNTEAFF
NA	TRBV9	TRBJ1-1	NA	TGTGCCAGCAGCGGGGGCATGAACACTGAAGCTTTCTTT	CASSGGMNTEAFF
NA	TRBV9	TRBJ1-3	TRBD1	TGTGCCAGCAGCGTAGTGGGGACAGCCTCTGGAAACACCATATATTTT	CASSVVGTASGNTIYF
NA	TRBV5-4	TRBJ2-3	NA	TGTGCCAGCAGCTTGGCCGCGGAAGATACGCAGTATTTT	CASSLAAEDTQYF
NA	TRBV5-3	TRBJ2-4	TRBD1	TGTGCCAGAAGCCCTGGCCCCTGGGACAGGGCAGGGGACATTCAGTACTTC	CARSPGPWDRAGDIQYF
few	TRBV7-9	TRBJ2-2	TRBD2	TGTGCCAGCAGCTTAAGCGGGGATGTCACCGGGGAGCTGTTTTTT	CASSLSGDVTGELFF
NA	TRBV27	TRBJ2-7	NA	TGTGCCAGCAGTGGAGCTAGGAGCTCCTACGAGCAGTACTTC	CASSGARSSYEQYF
NA	TRBV18	TRBJ1-1	TRBD1	TGTGCCAGCTCAAGCCAGACAGGGGGTGAGACTGAAGCTTTCTTT	CASSSQTGGETEAFF
NA	TRBV12-3/TRBV12-4	TRBJ1-1	NA	TGTGCCAGCACCAGGGGCGATGGCACTGAAGCTTTCTTT	CASTRGDGTEAFF
NA	TRBV24-1	TRBJ2-3	TRBD1	TGTGCCACCAGTGATCCTCAGGGGGCGGGAGATACGCAGTATTTT	CATSDPQGAGDTQYF
NA	TRBV5-1	TRBJ2-5	TRBD2	TGCGCCAGCAGCTTCCTAGCGGGGGGGCAAGAGACCCAGTACTTC	CASSFLAGGQETQYF
NA	TRBV3-1/TRBV3-2	TRBJ2-6	NA	TGTGCCAGCAGCCCCCGGGGTTCTGGGGCCAACGTCCTGACTTTC	CASSPRGSGANVLTF
NA	TRBV19	TRBJ1-5	NA	TGTGCCAGTAGTATAGGGTTAGCGAGCAATCAGCCCCAGCATTTT	CASSIGLASNQPQHF
NA	TRBV7-3	TRBJ2-7	TRBD2	TGTGCCAGCAGCTATGGCGCGGGGGGCACCTACGAGCAGTACTTC	CASSYGAGGTYEQYF
NA	TRBV6-2/TRBV6-3	TRBJ2-1	TRBD2	TGTGCCAGCAGTTACGATCGGCGGGGGGGGAATGAGCAGTTCTTC	CASSYDRRGGNEQFF
NA	TRBV7-6	TRBJ2-2	NA	TGTGCCAGCACCCCTCAAAACGGGGGAACCGGGGAGCTGTTTTTT	CASTPQNGGTGELFF
many	TRBV7-9	TRBJ1-3	NA	TGTGCCAGCAGCACCCACAGGGAACAAGGAAACACCATATATTTT	CASSTHREQGNTIYF
NA	TRBV9	TRBJ2-1	NA	TGTGCCAGCACCTCCCTCCGTAGCAATGAGCAGTTCTTC	CASTSLRSNEQFF
once	TRBV19	TRBJ2-1	NA	TGTGCCAGTAGTCTTGACAATGAGCAGTTCTTC	CASSLDNEQFF
NA	TRBV19	TRBJ1-4	TRBD1	TGTGCCAGTAGTATGACAGGGGCCGGGGCTAATGAAAAACTGTTTTTT	CASSMTGAGANEKLFF
NA	TRBV11-2	TRBJ2-2	NA	TGTGCCAGCAGCTTAGGGGGCTACACCGGGGAGCTGTTTTTT	CASSLGGYTGELFF
NA	TRBV9	TRBJ1-2	NA	TGTGCCAGCAGCGTAGTAAACAGGGAGATCGATGCCTATGGCTACACCTTC	CASSVVNREIDAYGYTF
NA	TRBV2	TRBJ1-4	TRBD1	TGTGCCAGCAGGGACAGGGACGAAAAACTGTTTTTT	CASRDRDEKLFF
NA	TRBV6-5	TRBJ2-1	NA	TGTGCCAGCGCGCTAGCGAGCTCCTACAATGAGCAGTTCTTC	CASALASSYNEQFF
NA	TRBV30	TRBJ1-6	TRBD1	TGTGCCTGGAGTCCGGGGACAGGGATGTACAATTCACCCCTCCACTTT	CAWSPGTGMYNSPLHF
NA	TRBV3-1/TRBV3-2	TRBJ1-1	NA	TGTGCCAGCAAACGGGGGGACACTGAAGCTTTCTTT	CASKRGDTEAFF
once	TRBV6-1	TRBJ2-3	TRBD2	TGTGCCAGCAGTGAGGTTAGCGGGGGCGTAGATACGCAGTATTTT	CASSEVSGGVDTQYF
once	TRBV30	TRBJ1-5	TRBD1	TGTGCCTGGAGCGTGACAGGGGGCCTAAATCAGCCCCAGCATTTT	CAWSVTGGLNQPQHF
NA	TRBV27	TRBJ1-4	NA	TGTGCCAGCAGTATAAGACGGAGCAGTGAAAAACTGTTTTTT	CASSIRRSSEKLFF
NA	TRBV20-1	TRBJ1-2	NA	TGCAGTGTCCGTCCTCCAGGGGGCTACACCTTC	CSVRPPGGYTF
few	TRBV6-5	TRBJ2-5	NA	TGTGCCAGCAGCTCGGCACACTGGTCGGGGACCCAGTACTTC	CASSSAHWSGTQYF
NA	TRBV5-1	TRBJ1-1	NA	TGCGCCAGCAGCTTGGAGTGGCAGAATGAAGCTTTCTTT	CASSLEWQNEAFF
NA	TRBV6-5	TRBJ2-7	TRBD1	TGTGCCAGCAGTCGGGACAGGGCGTACGAGCAGTACTTC	CASSRDRAYEQYF
NA	TRBV3-1/TRBV3-2	TRBJ2-2	TRBD1	TGTGCCAGCAGCCAAGAACCGGCAGGGGGCCTATCCGGGGAGCTGTTTTTT	CASSQEPAGGLSGELFF
NA	TRBV27	TRBJ1-2	TRBD1	TGTGCCAGCAGGGGGACAGGGGTGGTCTATGGCTACACCTTC	CASRGTGVVYGYTF
many	TRBV6-5	TRBJ1-1	NA	TGTGCCAGCAGTATACGGCAGGGGACTGAAGCTTTCTTT	CASSIRQGTEAFF
once	TRBV10-1	TRBJ2-5	TRBD1	TGCGCCAGCAGTGAGACAGGGGGCTTGGAGACCCAGTACTTC	CASSETGGLETQYF
NA	TRBV7-6	TRBJ2-7	TRBD1	TGTGCCAGCGGGCGGGACAGGGACTACGAGCAGTACTTC	CASGRDRDYEQYF
once	TRBV7-9	TRBJ2-7	TRBD1	TGTGCCAGCAGCTTAGAGGGGCAGGGGGCGTACGAGCAGTACTTC	CASSLEGQGAYEQYF
once	TRBV30	TRBJ1-5	NA	TGTGCCTGGAGCCCGGCGGGCTATAGCAATCAGCCCCAGCATTTT	CAWSPAGYSNQPQHF
few	TRBV29-1	TRBJ1-2	TRBD1	TGCAGCGCAGGACAGGGGGGGTATGGCTACACCTTC	CSAGQGGYGYTF
once	TRBV18	TRBJ2-7	NA	TGTGCCAGCTCACCAGACAGGAATCCCTACGAGCAGTACTTC	CASSPDRNPYEQYF
NA	TRBV15	TRBJ2-7	NA	TGTGCCACCAGCTACTATCTCAGGGATGACACCTACGAGCAGTACTTC	CATSYYLRDDTYEQYF
NA	TRBV7-6	TRBJ2-6	TRBD1	TGTGCCAGCAGCCCGGGACAGGGATCCGGGGCCAACGTCCTGACTTTC	CASSPGQGSGANVLTF
NA	TRBV11-2	TRBJ2-2	NA	TGTGCCAGCAGCTTCCCGGGACTGAACACCGGGGAGCTGTTTTTT	CASSFPGLNTGELFF
NA	TRBV5-8	TRBJ2-5	NA	TGTGCCAGCAGCTTGGGAACAGGGCCCCAAGGACGAGAGACCCAGTACTTC	CASSLGTGPQGRETQYF
NA	TRBV19	TRBJ1-2	TRBD1	TGTGCCAGTAGTCCAAGGACAGGGACGACCTATGGCTACACCTTC	CASSPRTGTTYGYTF
NA	TRBV19	TRBJ1-6	TRBD1	TGTGCCAGTAAACCGGGACAGGGAAGTTCACCCCTCCACTTT	CASKPGQGSSPLHF
NA	TRBV18	TRBJ1-3	NA	TGTGCCAGCTCACCCTACGAAGGGGTTTCTGGAAACACCATATATTTT	CASSPYEGVSGNTIYF
once	TRBV5-1	TRBJ1-5	NA	TGCGCCAGCAGCTCCGAATGGGGGAGGCAGCCCCAGCATTTT	CASSSEWGRQPQHF
NA	TRBV5-1	TRBJ2-1	NA	TGCGCCAGCAGCTCCGACACGAGCTCCTACAATGAGCAGTTCTTC	CASSSDTSSYNEQFF
NA	TRBV2	TRBJ1-5	TRBD1	TGTGCCAGCAGCGGACAGGGGTCCCACAGCAATCAGCCCCAGCATTTT	CASSGQGSHSNQPQHF